This T cell receptor beta chain stems from a study of shared T cell receptors in the human thymus. TCRdb's table, derived via immunoSEQ multiplex PCR, lists solely in-frame clones and lacks some. The top ten clones hold over 0.008% of a sample with hundreds of thousands of clones, over 75% of them seen once. The CDR3 runs 15 residues. The V gene's germline CDR1 is KGHSH and CDR2 LQKENI. V shed 3 bases and J 1 base; nucleotides not matched to a gene: 3. The sample was also reused in another study, on human thymus T cells. Per that paper: Thymic samples were excised during corrective heart operations. Thymic and blood repertoires appeared to show biased V and J gene usage. Related studies found that unrelated individuals share highly overlapping thymic repertoires.

This sequence originates from a boy in the first two years of life with a congenital heart defect. The material sequenced was thymocytes. The genes are TRBV18 and TRBJ2-7, with TRBD1 matching 10 bases. For the CDR3, the DNA is TGTGCCAGCTCACCGGACAGGGGGTCGTCCTACGAGCAGTACTTC. Its protein is CASSPDRGSSYEQYF.